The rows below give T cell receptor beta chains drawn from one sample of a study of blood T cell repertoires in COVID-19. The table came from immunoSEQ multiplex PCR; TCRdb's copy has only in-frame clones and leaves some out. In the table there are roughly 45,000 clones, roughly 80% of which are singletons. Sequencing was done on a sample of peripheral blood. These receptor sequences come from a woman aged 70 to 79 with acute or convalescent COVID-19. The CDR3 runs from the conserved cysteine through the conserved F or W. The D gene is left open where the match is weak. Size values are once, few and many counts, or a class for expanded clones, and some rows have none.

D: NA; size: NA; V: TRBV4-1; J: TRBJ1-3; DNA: TGCGCCAGCAGCCAAGGGAGGACAGCCGGAAACACCATATATTTT; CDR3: CASSQGRTAGNTIYF
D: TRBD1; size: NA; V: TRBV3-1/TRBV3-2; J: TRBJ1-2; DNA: TGTGCCAGCAGCCAACCTGGACAGGGTTTGGTTGATGGCTACACCTTC; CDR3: CASSQPGQGLVDGYTF
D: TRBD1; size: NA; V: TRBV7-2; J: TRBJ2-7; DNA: TGTGCCAGCAGCCCACGGGACAGGGACGAGCAGTACTTC; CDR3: CASSPRDRDEQYF
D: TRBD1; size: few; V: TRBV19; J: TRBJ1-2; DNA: TGTGCCAGTAATAGACAGGGAATCAACTATGGCTACACCTTC; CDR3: CASNRQGINYGYTF
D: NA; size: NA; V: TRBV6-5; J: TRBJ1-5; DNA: TGTGCCAGCAGGCGAGACACCCGTTATCAGCCCCAGCATTTT; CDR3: CASRRDTRYQPQHF
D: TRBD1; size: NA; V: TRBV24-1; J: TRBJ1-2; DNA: TGTGCCACCAGTGATACCCCCGGGACAGGGGCAGCTAACTATGGCTACACCTTC; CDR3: CATSDTPGTGAANYGYTF
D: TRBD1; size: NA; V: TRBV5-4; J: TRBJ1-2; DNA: TGTGCCAGCAGCTTGGCCGAGGCTCGGACAGGCGGCTACACCTTC; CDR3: CASSLAEARTGGYTF
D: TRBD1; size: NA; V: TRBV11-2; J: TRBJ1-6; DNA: TGTGCCAGCAGGCTACAGGGGGTCGGGGCACCCCTCCACTTT; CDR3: CASRLQGVGAPLHF
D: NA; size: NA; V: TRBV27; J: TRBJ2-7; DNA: TGTGCCAGCACTCAAATTACCCGGAGGGGAACCTACGAGCAGTACTTC; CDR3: CASTQITRRGTYEQYF
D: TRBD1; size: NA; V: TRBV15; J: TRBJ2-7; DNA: TGTGCCACCAGCAGAGAGGGACAGGGGGCCTACGAGCAGTACTTC; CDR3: CATSREGQGAYEQYF
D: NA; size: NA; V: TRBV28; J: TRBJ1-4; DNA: TGTGCCAGCAGTTTACCGTCAGTCAATGAAAAACTGTTTTTT; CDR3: CASSLPSVNEKLFF
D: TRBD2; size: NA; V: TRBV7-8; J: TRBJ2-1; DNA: TGTGCCAGCGGCAAAAGCGGGAGGGCCCTCAATGAGCAGTTCTTC; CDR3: CASGKSGRALNEQFF
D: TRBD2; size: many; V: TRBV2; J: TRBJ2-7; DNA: TGTGCCAGCAGCGGACTAGCGGGAGGACTCTACGAGCAGTACTTC; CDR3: CASSGLAGGLYEQYF
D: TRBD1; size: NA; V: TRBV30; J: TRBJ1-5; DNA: TGTGCCTGGAGTCGAAAGGGGGCAGTGGGCAATCAGCCCCAGCATTTT; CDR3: CAWSRKGAVGNQPQHF
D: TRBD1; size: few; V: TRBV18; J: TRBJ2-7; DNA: TGTGCCAGCTCACCAGGACAGGCTAGAGACGAGCAGTACTTC; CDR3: CASSPGQARDEQYF
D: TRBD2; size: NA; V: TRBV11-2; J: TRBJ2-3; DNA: TGTGCCAGCAGCTTCAGCGGGGAAGATACGCAGTATTTT; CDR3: CASSFSGEDTQYF
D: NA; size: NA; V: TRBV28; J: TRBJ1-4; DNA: TGTGCCAGCAGTTTATTCGGGAGGACTAATGAAAAACTGTTTTTT; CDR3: CASSLFGRTNEKLFF
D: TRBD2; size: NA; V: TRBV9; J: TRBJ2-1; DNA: TGTGCCAGCAGCAAAGGACTAGCGGTGAACAATGAGCAGTTCTTC; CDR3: CASSKGLAVNNEQFF
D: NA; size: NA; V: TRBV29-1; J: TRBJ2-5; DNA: TGCAGCGCTGGACCCATTAGGGGGGAGACCCAGTACTTC; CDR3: CSAGPIRGETQYF
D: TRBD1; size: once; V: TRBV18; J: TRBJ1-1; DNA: TGTGCCAGCTCAGAACAGGGGGCCGCCTTGAACACTGAAGCTTTCTTT; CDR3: CASSEQGAALNTEAFF
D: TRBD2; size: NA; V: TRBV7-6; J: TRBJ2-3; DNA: TGTGCCAGCAGCCCTAGGACTAGCGGGGGGGCCTTTGATACGCAGTATTTT; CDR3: CASSPRTSGGAFDTQYF
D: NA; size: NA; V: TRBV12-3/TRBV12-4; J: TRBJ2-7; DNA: TGTGCCAGCAGTTTTCAGGAGGCGAGCGAGCAGTACTTC; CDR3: CASSFQEASEQYF
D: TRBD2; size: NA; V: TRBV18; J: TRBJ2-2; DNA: TGTGCCAGCTCACCCCGGACTAGCGGGAGCGGCGGCACCGGGGAGCTGTTTTTT; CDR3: CASSPRTSGSGGTGELFF
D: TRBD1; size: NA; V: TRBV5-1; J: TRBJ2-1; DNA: TGCGCCAGCAGCTTGGGGGACAGGGGCCCGCACAATGAGCAGTTCTTC; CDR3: CASSLGDRGPHNEQFF
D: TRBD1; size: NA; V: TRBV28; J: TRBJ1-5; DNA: TGTGCCAGCAGTTATCGACAGGGCCTGCGCAATCAGCCCCAGCATTTT; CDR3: CASSYRQGLRNQPQHF
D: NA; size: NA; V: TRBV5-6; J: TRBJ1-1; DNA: TGTGCCAGCAGCCCGCAACTCGGGAGGGACACTGAAGCTTTCTTT; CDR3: CASSPQLGRDTEAFF
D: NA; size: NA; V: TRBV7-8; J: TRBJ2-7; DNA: TGTGCCAGCAGCATCCACCCGCGGACAGACTACGAGCAGTACTTC; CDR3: CASSIHPRTDYEQYF
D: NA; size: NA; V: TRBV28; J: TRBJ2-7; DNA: TGTGCCAGCAGCCGCCTCAGACAGTCCTACGAGCAGTACTTC; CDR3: CASSRLRQSYEQYF
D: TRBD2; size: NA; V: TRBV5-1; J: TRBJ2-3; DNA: TGCGCCAGCAGCTCCGGGACTAGCGGGAGGACAGATACGCAGTATTTT; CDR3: CASSSGTSGRTDTQYF
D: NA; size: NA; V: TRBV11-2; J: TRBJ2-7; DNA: TGTGCCAGCAGCGGACTGACCTCCTACGAGCAGTACTTC; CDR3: CASSGLTSYEQYF
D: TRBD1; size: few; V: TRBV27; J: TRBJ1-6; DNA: TGTGCCAGCAGTTCTGACAGGGGGAATTCACCCCTCCACTTT; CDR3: CASSSDRGNSPLHF
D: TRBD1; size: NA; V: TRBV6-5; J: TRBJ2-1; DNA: TGTGCCAGCAGTAGGGACAGGGGGCCGGGAGAGCAGTTCTTC; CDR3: CASSRDRGPGEQFF
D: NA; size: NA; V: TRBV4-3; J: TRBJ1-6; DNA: TGCGCCAGCAGCCAAGATTCTCGGGAATCACCCCTCCACTTT; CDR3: CASSQDSRESPLHF
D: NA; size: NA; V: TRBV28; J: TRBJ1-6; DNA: TGTGCCAGCAGTTTTTCGGGGACCCTCCACTTT; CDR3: CASSFSGTLHF
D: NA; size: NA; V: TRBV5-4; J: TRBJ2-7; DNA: TGTGCCAGCAGCTCCGACATAGGCCGCTACGAGCAGTACTTC; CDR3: CASSSDIGRYEQYF
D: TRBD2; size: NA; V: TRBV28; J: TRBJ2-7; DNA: TGTGCCAGCAGTCTAGCGGGAGCCTACGAGCAGTACTTC; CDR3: CASSLAGAYEQYF
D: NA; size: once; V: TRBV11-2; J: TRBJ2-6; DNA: TGTGCCAGCAGCTTAGACAACTCTGGGGCCAACGTCCTGACTTTC; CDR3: CASSLDNSGANVLTF
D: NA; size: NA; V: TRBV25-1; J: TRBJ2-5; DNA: TGTGCCAGCAGTTCCCGTGGGACTGAAGAGACCCAGTACTTC; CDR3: CASSSRGTEETQYF
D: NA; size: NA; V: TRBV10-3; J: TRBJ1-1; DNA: TGTGCCATCAGTCTAACAGGGCAAAACACTGAAGCTTTCTTT; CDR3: CAISLTGQNTEAFF
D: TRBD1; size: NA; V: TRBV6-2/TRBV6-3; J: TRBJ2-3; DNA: TGTGCCAGCAGTTACTACCGGACAGGGGAGGGAGATACGCAGTATTTT; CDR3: CASSYYRTGEGDTQYF
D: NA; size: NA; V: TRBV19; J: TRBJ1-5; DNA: TGTGCCAGTAGTATAGGAGGCAGACAGCCCCAGCATTTT; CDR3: CASSIGGRQPQHF
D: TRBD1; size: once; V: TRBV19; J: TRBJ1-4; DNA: TGTGCCAGTAGTATAAGTACGGGACAGCCTAATGAAAAACTGTTTTTT; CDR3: CASSISTGQPNEKLFF
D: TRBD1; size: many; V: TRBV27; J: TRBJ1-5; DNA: TGTGCCAGCAGCCGGGCAGACAGGGTAGATCAGCCCCAGCATTTT; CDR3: CASSRADRVDQPQHF
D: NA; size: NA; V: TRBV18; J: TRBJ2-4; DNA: TGTGCCAGCTCACCACCGGGCCAGGGTTGGGTCAAAAACATTCAGTACTTC; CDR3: CASSPPGQGWVKNIQYF
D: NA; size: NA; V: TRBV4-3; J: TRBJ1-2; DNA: TGCGCCAGCAGCCAAGTCGTTCAGAACTATGGCTACACCTTC; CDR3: CASSQVVQNYGYTF
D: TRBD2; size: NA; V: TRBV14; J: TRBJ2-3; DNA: TGTGCCAGCAGCCGGTGGGGACTAGCGGGGGCGGCCAGCACAGATACGCAGTATTTT; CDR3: CASSRWGLAGAASTDTQYF
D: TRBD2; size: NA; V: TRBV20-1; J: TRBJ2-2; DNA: TGCAGTGCTAGTCCTCCTAGCGGGAGAGCGAACACCGGGGAGCTGTTTTTT; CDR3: CSASPPSGRANTGELFF
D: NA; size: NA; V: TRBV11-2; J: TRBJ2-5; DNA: TGTGCCAGCAGACCCACAGAAGAGACCCAGTACTTC; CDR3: CASRPTEETQYF
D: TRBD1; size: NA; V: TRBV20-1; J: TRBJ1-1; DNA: TGCAGTGCTAGTAGGCAGGGGGCATCTGAAGCTTTCTTT; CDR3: CSASRQGASEAFF
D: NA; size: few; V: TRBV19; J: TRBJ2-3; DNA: TGTGCCAGTAGTATAGGGGCGGGAAGCACAGATACGCAGTATTTT; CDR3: CASSIGAGSTDTQYF
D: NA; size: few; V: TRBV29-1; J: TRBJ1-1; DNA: TGCAGCGTGGACACCGGGTACACTGAAGCTTTCTTT; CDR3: CSVDTGYTEAFF
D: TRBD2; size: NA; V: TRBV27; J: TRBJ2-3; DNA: TGTGCCAGCAGTTTTCTCGCTAGCGGGAGGAGAGATACGCAGTATTTT; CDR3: CASSFLASGRRDTQYF
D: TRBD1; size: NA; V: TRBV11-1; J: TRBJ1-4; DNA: TGTGCCAGCGGCCACAGGGGGCGTGAAAAACTGTTTTTT; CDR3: CASGHRGREKLFF
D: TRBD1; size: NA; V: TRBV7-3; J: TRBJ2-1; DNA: TGTGCCAGCAGCTTAGCCGGGACAGGGGTGACCAATGAGCAGTTCTTC; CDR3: CASSLAGTGVTNEQFF
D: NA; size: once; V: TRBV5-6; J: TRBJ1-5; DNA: TGTGCCAGCAGCTCTGGGCCTGGTCGACGCGAGCCCCAGCATTTT; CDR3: CASSSGPGRREPQHF
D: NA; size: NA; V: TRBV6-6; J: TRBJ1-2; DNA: TGTGCCAGCAGATGGGACACGACCTATGGCTACACCTTC; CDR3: CASRWDTTYGYTF
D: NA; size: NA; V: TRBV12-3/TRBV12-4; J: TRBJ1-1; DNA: TGTGCCAGCAGGCGGCAGGGAAACACTGAAGCTTTCTTT; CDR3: CASRRQGNTEAFF
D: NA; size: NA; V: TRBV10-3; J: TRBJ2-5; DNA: TGTGCCGCAAAAGGTTCGAGTCAGACACTGGGTCCAAACTTC; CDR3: CAAKGSSQTLGPNF
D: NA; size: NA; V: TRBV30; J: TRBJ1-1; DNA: TGTGCCTGGAGGAGGCAGGGAAGTTGGACTGAAGCTTTCTTT; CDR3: CAWRRQGSWTEAFF
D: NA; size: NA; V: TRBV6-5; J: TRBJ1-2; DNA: NA; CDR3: CASSSSDSSNYGYTF